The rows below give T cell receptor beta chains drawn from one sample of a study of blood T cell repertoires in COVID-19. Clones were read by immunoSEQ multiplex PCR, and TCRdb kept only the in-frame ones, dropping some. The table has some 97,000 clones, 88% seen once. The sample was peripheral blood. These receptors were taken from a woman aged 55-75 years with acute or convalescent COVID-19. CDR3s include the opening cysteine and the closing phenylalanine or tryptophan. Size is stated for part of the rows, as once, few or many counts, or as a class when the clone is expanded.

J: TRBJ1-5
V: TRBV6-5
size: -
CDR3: CASLRDRGTYQPQHF

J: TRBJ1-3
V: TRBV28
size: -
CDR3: CASSLTVRGNTIYF

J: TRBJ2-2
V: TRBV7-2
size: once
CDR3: CASSLGGRGTGELFF

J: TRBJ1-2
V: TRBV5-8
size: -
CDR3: CASRHQVNYGYTF

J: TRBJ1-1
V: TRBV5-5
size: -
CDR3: CASSPRGTGGMNTEAFF

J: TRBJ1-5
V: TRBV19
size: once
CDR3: CASSYSLGDQPQHF

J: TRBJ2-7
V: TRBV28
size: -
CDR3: CASSLIGLAGDEQYF

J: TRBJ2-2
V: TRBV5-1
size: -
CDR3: CASSLDGAGELFF

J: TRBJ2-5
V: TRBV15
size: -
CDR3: CATSRGEGEETQYF

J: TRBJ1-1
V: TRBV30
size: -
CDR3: CAWRTGLNTEAFF

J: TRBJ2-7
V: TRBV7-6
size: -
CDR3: CASSLGSLLAGGHEQYF

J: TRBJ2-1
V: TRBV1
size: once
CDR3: CTSSQDTVGQIPNEQFF

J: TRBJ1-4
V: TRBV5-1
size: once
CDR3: CASSWGGSATNEKLFF

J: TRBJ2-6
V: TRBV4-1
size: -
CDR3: CASSHPGAGANVLTF

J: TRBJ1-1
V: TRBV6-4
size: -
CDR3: CASSGGEIRGPFF

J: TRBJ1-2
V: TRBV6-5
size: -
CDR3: CASRLGGTDYGYTF

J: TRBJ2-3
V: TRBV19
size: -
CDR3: CASSMLLVEDTQYF

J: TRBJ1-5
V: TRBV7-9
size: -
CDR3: CASSLVTGTGNQPQHF

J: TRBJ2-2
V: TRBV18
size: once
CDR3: CASSPGTGGAGELFF

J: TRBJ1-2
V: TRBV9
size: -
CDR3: CASSVGGGADGYTF

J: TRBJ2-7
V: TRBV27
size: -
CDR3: CASSRRVAGGNYAYHEQYF

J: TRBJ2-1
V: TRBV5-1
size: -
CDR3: CASSLVSATSSYNEQFF

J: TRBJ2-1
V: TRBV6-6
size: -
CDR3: CASGPGGTLEQFF

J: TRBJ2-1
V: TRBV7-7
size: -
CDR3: CASSLISGPDNEQFF

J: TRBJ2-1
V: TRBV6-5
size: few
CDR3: CAGGSGSLWNEQFF

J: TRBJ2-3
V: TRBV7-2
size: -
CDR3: CASSLNVAGVDTQYF

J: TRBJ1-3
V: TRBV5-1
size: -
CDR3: CASSFDGGTGNTIYF

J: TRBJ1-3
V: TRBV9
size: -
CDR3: CASSPRGGQGNTIYF

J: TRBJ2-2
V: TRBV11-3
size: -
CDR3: CASSLGMAPGELFF

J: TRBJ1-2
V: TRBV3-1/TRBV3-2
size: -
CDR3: CASSHDRARNYGYTF

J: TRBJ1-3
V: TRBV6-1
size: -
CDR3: CASSEWAGNTIYF

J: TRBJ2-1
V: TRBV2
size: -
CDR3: CASSGAGGGEQFF

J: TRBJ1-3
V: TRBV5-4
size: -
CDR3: CASSLFGSFGSGNTIYF

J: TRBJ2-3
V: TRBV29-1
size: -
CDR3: CSVEPQGLAVSTDTQYF

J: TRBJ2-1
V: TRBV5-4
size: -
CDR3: CASSSDPGQGPLNEQFF

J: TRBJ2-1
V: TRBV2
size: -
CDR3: CASRKATSGFYNEQFF

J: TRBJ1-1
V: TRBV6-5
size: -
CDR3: CASTERTGTEAFF